A single sample is the source of the 9 T cell receptor beta chains below, sequenced in a study of T cell repertoires in cytomegalovirus infection. TCRdb reprocessed the reads with MiXCR, giving one entry per CDR3 protein. The table records roughly 230,000 distinct CDR3 sequences, 22% of them present only once. Sequencing input: CD8+ T cells from PBMCs. The receptors shown here come from a human donor in good health (CMV status not recorded). Some clones in this sample may be carry-over from other donors' samples.

This clonotype has only a few counts. The chain is built from TRBV20-1 and TRBJ1-2; 7 bases line up with TRBD1. Germline V gives CDR1 DFQATT, CDR2 SNEGSKA (reference sequence). The CDR3 has 17 amino acids. The V gene end was trimmed by 0 bases and the J gene end by 2 bases; junction bases not matched to a gene: 12. Here the CDR3 DNA reads TGCAGTGCTAGAGATGGACCGAGGGACAGCTACAACTATGGCTACACCTTC. As protein: CSARDGPRDSYNYGYTF.

CDR3: CASSETGANTGELFF. CDR3 in DNA: TGTGCCAGTAGTGAAACGGGGGCTAACACCGGGGAGCTGTTTTTT. The V call is TRBV19, the J call TRBJ2-2, with D possibly being TRBD1 or TRBD2 (6 bases each). CDR1 is LNHDA and CDR2 is SQIVND in the germline V gene (reference sequence). This CDR3 has 15 amino acids. Between the trimmed V and J ends, which lost 5 bases and 2 bases, there was a span of 12 bases.

The chain combines TRBV28 with TRBJ2-5; the match to TRBD1 covers 8 bases. The germline gives CDR1 MDHEN, CDR2 SYDVKM. Losses at the gene ends were 6 bases for V and 0 bases for J; bases not matched to a gene: 9. The CDR3 runs 16 residues. The CDR3 here is CASSESRDRYQETQYF. The CDR3 coding sequence is TGTGCCAGCAGCGAATCCCGGGACAGGTACCAAGAGACCCAGTACTTC.

This clonotype was picked up one time. A much larger clone is a single base away; this may be a read error. This chain uses TRBV20-1 with TRBJ2-7; TRBD1 matches 7 bases. Germline values: CDR1 DFQATT, CDR2 SNEGSKA (reference sequence). This CDR3 is built from 12 residues. The junction had 4 bases not matched to a gene; V was cut back by 5 bases and J by 3 bases. This CDR3 reads CSAGTENYEQYF. The CDR3, as DNA: TGCAGTGCTGGGACAGAGAACTACGAGCAGTACTTC.

The genes are TRBV28 and TRBJ1-5; D not certain. V lost 2 bases to trimming and J lost 2 bases, with 10 bases between them. The CDR3 is made up of 15 amino acids. Germline loops: CDR1 MDHEN, CDR2 SYDVKM. CDR3: CASSLARRGNQPQHF. The CDR3 DNA follows: TGTGCCAGCAGTTTAGCCAGACGGGGCAATCAGCCCCAGCATTTT.

The chain uses TRBV5-5 and TRBJ2-3; D could derive from TRBD1 or TRBD2 (5 bases each). Trimming took 0 bases from V and 13 from J, leaving 15 bases between them. This CDR3 has 13 amino acids. CDR1 SGHKS and CDR2 YYEKEE come from the germline V gene (reference sequence). This chain's CDR3 is CASSLEGTGREYF. In nucleotides, the CDR3 is TGTGCCAGCAGCTTGGAGGGGACGGGTCGGGAGTATTTT.

At least ten counts were recorded for this clonotype. J is TRBJ1-4 and V is TRBV5-4, with D unresolved. Trimming cost V 4 bases and J 0 bases, with 10 bases left between them. Germline V CDR1 and CDR2: SGHNT, YYREEE (reference sequence). The CDR3 is 15 amino acids. CDR3 nucleotide sequence: TGTGCCAGCAGCCTCACCACGTCAACTAATGAAAAACTGTTTTTT. The encoded protein is CASSLTTSTNEKLFF.

The chain has TRBV5-4 and TRBJ2-3, with 9 positions matching TRBD2. There are 14 residues in the CDR3. Germline values: CDR1 SGHNT, CDR2 YYREEE (reference sequence). V lost 4 bases to trimming and J lost 6 bases; unmatched junction nucleotides: 6. The DNA for the CDR3 is TGTGCCAGCAGCCATAAAGGACTAGCGGATACGCAGTATTTT. It codes for CASSHKGLADTQYF.

V gene TRBV4-1 combines with J gene TRBJ2-7, with D perhaps given as TRBD1 or TRBD2 (6 bases each). Germline-derived CDR1 and CDR2 are MGHRA and YSYEKL. The CDR3 totals 17 residues. V lost 2 bases to trimming and J lost 1 base, with 18 bases between them. The DNA of the CDR3 is TGCGCCAGCAGCCAATTTGGGGGTTCGGGGGCGTCCTACGAGCAGTACTTC. Translation: CASSQFGGSGASYEQYF.